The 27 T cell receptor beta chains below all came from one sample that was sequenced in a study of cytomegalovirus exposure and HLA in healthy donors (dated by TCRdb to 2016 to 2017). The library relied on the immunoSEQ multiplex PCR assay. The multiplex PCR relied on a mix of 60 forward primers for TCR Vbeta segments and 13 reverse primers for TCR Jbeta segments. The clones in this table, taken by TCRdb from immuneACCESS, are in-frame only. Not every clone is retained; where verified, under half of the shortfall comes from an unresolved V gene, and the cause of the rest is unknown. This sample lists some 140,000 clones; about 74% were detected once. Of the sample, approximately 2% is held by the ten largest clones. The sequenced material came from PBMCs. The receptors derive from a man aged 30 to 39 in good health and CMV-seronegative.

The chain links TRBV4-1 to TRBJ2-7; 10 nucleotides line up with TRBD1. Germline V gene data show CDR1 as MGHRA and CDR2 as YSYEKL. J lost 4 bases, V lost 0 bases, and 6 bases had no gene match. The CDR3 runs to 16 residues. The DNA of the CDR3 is TGCGCCAGCAGCCAAGATCGGACAGGGGGTGGGTACGAGCAGTACTTC. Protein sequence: CASSQDRTGGGYEQYF.

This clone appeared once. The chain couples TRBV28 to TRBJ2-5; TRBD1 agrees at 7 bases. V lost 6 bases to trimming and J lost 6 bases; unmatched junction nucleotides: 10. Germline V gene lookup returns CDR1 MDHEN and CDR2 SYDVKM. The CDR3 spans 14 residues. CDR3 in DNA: TGTGCCAGCAGCCAGGACAGGTCTGGACAGACCCAGTACTTC. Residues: CASSQDRSGQTQYF.

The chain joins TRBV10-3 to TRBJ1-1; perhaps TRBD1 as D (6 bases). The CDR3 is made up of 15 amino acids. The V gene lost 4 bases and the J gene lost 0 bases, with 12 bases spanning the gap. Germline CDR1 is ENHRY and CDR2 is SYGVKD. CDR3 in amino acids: CAISAAGEMNTEAFF. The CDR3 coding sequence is TGTGCCATCAGTGCTGCAGGGGAAATGAACACTGAAGCTTTCTTT.

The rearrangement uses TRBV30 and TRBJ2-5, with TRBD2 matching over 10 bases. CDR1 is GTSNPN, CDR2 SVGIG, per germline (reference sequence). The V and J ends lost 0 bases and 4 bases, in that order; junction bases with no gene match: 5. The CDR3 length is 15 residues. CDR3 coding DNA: TGTGCCTGGAGTGTATCTAGCGGGAGTTTAGAGACCCAGTACTTC. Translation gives CAWSVSSGSLETQYF.

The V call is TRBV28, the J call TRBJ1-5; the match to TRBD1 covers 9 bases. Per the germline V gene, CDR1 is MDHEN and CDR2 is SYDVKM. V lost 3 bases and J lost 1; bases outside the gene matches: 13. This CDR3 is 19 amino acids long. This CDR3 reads CASSLSVGQGTVSNQPQHF. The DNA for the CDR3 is TGTGCCAGCAGTTTGTCAGTGGGACAGGGAACGGTAAGCAATCAGCCCCAGCATTTT.

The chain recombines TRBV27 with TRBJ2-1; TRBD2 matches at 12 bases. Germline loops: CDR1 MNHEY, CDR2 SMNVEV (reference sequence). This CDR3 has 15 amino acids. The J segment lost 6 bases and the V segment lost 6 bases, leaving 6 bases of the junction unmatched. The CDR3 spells CASSLRLAGVNEQFF. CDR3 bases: TGTGCCAGCAGCCTTCGACTAGCGGGGGTCAATGAGCAGTTCTTC.

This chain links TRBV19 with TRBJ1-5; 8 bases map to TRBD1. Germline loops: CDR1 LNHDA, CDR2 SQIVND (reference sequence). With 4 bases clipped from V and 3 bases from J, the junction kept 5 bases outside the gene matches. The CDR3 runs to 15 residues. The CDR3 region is CASSTRTGLNQPQHF. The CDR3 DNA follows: TGTGCCAGTAGTACCAGGACAGGGCTCAATCAGCCCCAGCATTTT.

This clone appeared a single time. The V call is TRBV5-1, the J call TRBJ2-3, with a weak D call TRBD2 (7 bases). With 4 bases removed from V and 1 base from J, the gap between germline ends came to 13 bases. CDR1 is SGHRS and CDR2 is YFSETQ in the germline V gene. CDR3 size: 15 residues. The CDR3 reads CASSLWGGGTDTQYF. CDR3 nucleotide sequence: TGCGCCAGCAGCCTGTGGGGGGGCGGCACAGATACGCAGTATTTT.

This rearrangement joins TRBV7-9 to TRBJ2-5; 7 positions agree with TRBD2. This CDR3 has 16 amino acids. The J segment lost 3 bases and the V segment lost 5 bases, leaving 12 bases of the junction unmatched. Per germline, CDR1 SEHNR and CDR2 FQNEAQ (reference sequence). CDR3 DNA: TGTGCCAGCAGCCACCTCCCCAGCGGGGTCGAAGAGACCCAGTACTTC. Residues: CASSHLPSGVEETQYF.

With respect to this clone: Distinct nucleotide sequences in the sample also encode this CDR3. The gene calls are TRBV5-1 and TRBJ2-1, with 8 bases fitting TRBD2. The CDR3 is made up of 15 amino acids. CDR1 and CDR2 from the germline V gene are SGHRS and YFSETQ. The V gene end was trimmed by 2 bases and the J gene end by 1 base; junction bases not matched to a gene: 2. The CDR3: CASSLAGESYNEQFF. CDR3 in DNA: TGCGCCAGCAGCTTAGCGGGAGAGTCCTACAATGAGCAGTTCTTC.

The CDR3 spells CASSPWTGLGVLYEQYF. The CDR3 coding sequence is TGTGCCAGCAGTCCGTGGACAGGGCTGGGGGTCCTATACGAGCAGTACTTC. The chain joins TRBV28 to TRBJ2-7, with 8 bases lining up with TRBD1. CDR1 MDHEN and CDR2 SYDVKM come from the germline V gene. The CDR3 has 17 residues. The ends lost 5 bases at V and 4 bases at J; junction bases unmatched: 16.

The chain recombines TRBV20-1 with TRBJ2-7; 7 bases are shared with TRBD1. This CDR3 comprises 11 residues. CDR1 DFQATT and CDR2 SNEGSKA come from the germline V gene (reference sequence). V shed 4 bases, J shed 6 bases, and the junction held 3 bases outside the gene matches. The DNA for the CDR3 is TGCAGTGCTATAGGACAGGTCGAGCAGTACTTC. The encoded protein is CSAIGQVEQYF.

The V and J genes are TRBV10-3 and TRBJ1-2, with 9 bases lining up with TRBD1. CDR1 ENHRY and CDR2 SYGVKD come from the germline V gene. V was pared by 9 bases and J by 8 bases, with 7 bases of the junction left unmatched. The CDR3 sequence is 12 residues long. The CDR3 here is CAIPQGAGGYTF. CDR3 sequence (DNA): TGTGCCATACCACAGGGGGCCGGGGGCTACACCTTC.

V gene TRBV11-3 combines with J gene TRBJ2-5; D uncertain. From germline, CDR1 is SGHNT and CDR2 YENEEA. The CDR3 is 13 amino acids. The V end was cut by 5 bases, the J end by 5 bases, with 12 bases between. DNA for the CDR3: TGTGCCAGCAGCCTCCACAGATGGGAGACCCAGTACTTC. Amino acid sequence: CASSLHRWETQYF.

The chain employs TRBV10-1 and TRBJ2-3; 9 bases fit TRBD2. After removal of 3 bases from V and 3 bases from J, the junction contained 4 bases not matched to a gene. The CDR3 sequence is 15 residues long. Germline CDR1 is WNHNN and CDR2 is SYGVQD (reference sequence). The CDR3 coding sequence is TGCGCCAGCAGTGATAGCGGGAGAGGTACAGATACGCAGTATTTT. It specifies CASSDSGRGTDTQYF.

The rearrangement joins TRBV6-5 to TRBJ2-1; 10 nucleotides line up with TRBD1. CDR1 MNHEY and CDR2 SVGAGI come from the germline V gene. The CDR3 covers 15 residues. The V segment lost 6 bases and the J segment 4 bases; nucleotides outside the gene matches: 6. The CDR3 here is CASREGDRGYNEQFF. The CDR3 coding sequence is TGTGCCAGCAGGGAGGGGGACAGGGGATACAATGAGCAGTTCTTC.

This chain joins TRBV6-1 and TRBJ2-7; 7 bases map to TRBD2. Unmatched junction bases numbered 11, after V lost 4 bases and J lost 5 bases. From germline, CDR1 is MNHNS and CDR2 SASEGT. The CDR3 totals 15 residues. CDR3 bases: TGTGCCAGCAGTGGCAGGGAGGGTCCGCGAGACGAGCAGTACTTC. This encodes CASSGREGPRDEQYF.

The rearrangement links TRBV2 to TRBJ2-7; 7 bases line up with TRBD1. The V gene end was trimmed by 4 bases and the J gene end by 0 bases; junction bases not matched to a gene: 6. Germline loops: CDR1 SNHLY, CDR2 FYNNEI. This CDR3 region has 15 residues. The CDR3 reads CASSVRGLSSYEQYF. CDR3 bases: TGTGCCAGCAGTGTGAGGGGGCTGAGCTCCTACGAGCAGTACTTC.

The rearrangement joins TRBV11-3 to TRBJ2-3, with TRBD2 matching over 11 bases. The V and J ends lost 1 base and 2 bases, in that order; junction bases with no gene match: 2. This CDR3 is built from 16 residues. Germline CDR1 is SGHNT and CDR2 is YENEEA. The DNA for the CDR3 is TGTGCCAGCAGCTTAGGACTAGCGGGGACCACAGATACGCAGTATTTT. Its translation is CASSLGLAGTTDTQYF.

CDR3: CASSREAGNQETQYF. The CDR3 DNA reads TGTGCCAGCAGCAGGGAAGCGGGCAACCAAGAGACCCAGTACTTC. The J gene is TRBJ2-5, the V gene TRBV6-4; TRBD2 might be the D (6 bases). The CDR3 contains 15 residues. From germline, CDR1 is MRHNA and CDR2 SNTAGT. V dropped 6 bases and J dropped 0 bases, with 14 bases sitting between them.

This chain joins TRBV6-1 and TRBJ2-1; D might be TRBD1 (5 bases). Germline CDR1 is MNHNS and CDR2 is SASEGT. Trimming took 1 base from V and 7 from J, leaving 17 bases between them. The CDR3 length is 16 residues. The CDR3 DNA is TGTGCCAGCAGTGAAGAAACTCAGGGAATGGTAAATGAGCAGTTCTTC. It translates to CASSEETQGMVNEQFF.

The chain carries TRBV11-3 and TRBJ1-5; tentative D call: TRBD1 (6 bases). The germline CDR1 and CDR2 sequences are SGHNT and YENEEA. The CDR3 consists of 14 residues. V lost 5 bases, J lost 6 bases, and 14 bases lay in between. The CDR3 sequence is CASSLQGWVQPQHF. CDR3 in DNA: TGTGCCAGCAGCCTCCAGGGGTGGGTTCAGCCCCAGCATTTT.

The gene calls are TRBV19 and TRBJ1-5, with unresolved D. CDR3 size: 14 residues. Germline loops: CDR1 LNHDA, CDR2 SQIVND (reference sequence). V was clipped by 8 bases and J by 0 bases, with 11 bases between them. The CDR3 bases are TGTGCCAGTTCCCTACTCAATAGCAATCAGCCCCAGCATTTT. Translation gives CASSLLNSNQPQHF.

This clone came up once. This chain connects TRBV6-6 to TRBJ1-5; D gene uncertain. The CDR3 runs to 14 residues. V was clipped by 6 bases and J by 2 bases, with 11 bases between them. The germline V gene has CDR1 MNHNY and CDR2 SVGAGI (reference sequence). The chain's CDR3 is CASRRDNGNQPQHF. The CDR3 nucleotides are TGTGCCAGCAGGAGAGACAACGGCAATCAGCCCCAGCATTTT.

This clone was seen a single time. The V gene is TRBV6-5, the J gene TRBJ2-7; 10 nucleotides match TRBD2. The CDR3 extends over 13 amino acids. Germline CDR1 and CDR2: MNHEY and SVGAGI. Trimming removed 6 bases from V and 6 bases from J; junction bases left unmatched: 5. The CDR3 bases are TGTGCCAGCAGCCTAGCGGGAGTGGGCGAGCAGTACTTC. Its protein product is CASSLAGVGEQYF.

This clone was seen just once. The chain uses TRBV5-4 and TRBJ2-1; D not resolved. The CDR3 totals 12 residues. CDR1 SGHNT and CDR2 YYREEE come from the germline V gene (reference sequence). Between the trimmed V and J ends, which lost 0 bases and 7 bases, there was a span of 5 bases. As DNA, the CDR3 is TGTGCCAGCAGCTTGGCCGGGAATGAGCAGTTCTTC. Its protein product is CASSLAGNEQFF.

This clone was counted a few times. This CDR3 reads CASSQGLAVYEQYF. The CDR3 DNA follows: TGTGCCAGCAGCCAGGGACTAGCGGTCTACGAGCAGTACTTC. This sequence joins TRBV4-2 and TRBJ2-7; 11 positions agree with TRBD2. The V and J ends lost 3 bases and 3 bases, in that order; junction bases with no gene match: 1. Looked up from germline, CDR1 is LGHNA and CDR2 is YNFKEQ. This CDR3 is built from 14 residues.